A selection of T cell receptor beta chains follows, all from one sample in a study of blood T cells in healthy people across ages. TCRdb re-analysed the 5' RACE reads in MiXCR, keeping a single row per CDR3 protein. The sample consists of more than 700,000 distinct CDR3 sequences, more than 35% of them appearing once. The material sequenced was blood. The receptors shown here come from an elderly man in good health. The CDR3 runs from the conserved cysteine through the conserved F or W.

v_gene	j_gene	CDR3aa
TRBV6-5	TRBJ2-7	CVVEDSYEQYF
TRBV12-3/TRBV12-4	TRBJ2-5	CASRLGGGTGETQYF
TRBV20-1	TRBJ2-5	CSARYPQGTEETQYF
TRBV20-1	TRBJ2-7	CSAPRDRIYEQYF
TRBV20-1	TRBJ2-1	CSARFLAGDSVQFF
TRBV7-9	TRBJ2-1	CASSLVGRAGNNEQFF
TRBV28	TRBJ2-7	CASSARPGRFEQYF
TRBV10-3	TRBJ2-3	CAISATNYEDTQYF
TRBV20-1	TRBJ2-1	CSASRQGPYNEQFF
TRBV2	TRBJ2-5	CASTSDRGEETQYF
TRBV2	TRBJ1-1	CASTPETGTEAFF
TRBV3-1	TRBJ2-1	CASSPTGTSIYNEQFF
TRBV29-1	TRBJ2-5	CSGNRIQETQYF
TRBV12-3/TRBV12-4	TRBJ2-3	CASSLTLTVGTDTQYF
TRBV29-1	TRBJ2-1	CSLLTGASDYNEQFF
TRBV7-2	TRBJ2-2	CASRRRTGGTGELFF
TRBV4-3	TRBJ2-5	CASSQDDGRSEQYF
TRBV7-3	TRBJ2-1	CASSRDRTQGQFF
TRBV29-1	TRBJ2-1	CSVVLASGTYNEQFF
TRBV29-1	TRBJ2-1	CSVEETSGRAGEQFF
TRBV5-1	TRBJ2-7	CASSLSGQGARHLYEQYF
TRBV11-2	TRBJ2-5	CASSREAQANQETQYF
TRBV5-1	TRBJ2-1	CASSLAGSSSYNEQFF
TRBV7-2	TRBJ1-2	CASSLSSSDRDGYTF
TRBV7-2	TRBJ1-2	CASSLLQGSLNYGYTF